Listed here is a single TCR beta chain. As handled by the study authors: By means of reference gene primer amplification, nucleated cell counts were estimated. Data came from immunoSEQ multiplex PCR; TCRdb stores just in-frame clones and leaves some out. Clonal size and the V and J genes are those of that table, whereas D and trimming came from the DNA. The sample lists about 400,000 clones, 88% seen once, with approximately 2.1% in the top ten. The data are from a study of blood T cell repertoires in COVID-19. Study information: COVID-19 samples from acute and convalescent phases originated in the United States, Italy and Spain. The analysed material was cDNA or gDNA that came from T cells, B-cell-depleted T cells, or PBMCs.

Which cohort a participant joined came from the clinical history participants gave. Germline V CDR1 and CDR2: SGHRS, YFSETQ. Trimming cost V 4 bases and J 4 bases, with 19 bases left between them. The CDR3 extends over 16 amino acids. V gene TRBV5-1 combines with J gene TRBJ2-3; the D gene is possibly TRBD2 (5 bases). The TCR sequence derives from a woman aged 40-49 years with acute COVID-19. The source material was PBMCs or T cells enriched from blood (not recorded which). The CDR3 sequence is CASSLERSPGSDTQYF. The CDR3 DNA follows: TGCGCCAGCAGCCTAGAGCGGAGCCCCGGCTCAGATACGCAGTATTTT.